These T cell receptor beta chains were read from a single sample in a study of T cells in Graves' hyperthyroidism and ophthalmopathy. MiXCR was run by TCRdb on the multiplex PCR reads, yielding one entry per CDR3 protein. The sample carries fewer than 350,000 distinct CDR3 sequences, 18% recorded once. Sequenced material: blood. These receptor sequences come from a woman aged 45-60 years with Graves' hyperthyroidism. Both conserved end residues are part of each CDR3.

V gene	J gene	CDR3 protein
TRBV11-2	TRBJ2-1	CASRHQAGTSLFF
TRBV18	TRBJ1-2	CASSPPTDGVNYGYTF
TRBV20-1	TRBJ1-5	CSARDFTLGGISNQPQHF
TRBV14	TRBJ2-7	CASSLRQAPGLAGGSYEQYF
TRBV27	TRBJ2-6	CASSLLVGARRGDLTF
TRBV10-1	TRBJ2-1	CASSDTSGGGYNEQFF
TRBV6-1	TRBJ1-5	CASSPKFGDNQPQHF
TRBV28	TRBJ1-6	CASSIPGVPLHF
TRBV30	TRBJ2-1	CAYTKGGINEQFF
TRBV7-3	TRBJ2-1	CASSSLAGVSYNEQFF
TRBV5-1	TRBJ2-1	CASCLLSSYNEQFF
TRBV5-1	TRBJ2-5	CASSLDVETQYF
TRBV20-1	TRBJ1-5	CSAILEGGDQPQHF
TRBV12-3/TRBV12-4	TRBJ1-1	CASSFAGNTEAFF
TRBV19	TRBJ2-1	CASSMVGLRASYNEQFF
TRBV9	TRBJ2-5	CASSVGGLQETQYF
TRBV10-3	TRBJ1-1	CAIISGTEAFF
TRBV12-5	TRBJ2-1	CASGIGSYNEQFF
TRBV20-1	TRBJ2-1	CSARSGAVYNEQFF
TRBV7-2	TRBJ2-1	CASSRDRGNEQFF
TRBV7-2	TRBJ2-1	CASSLAYRGIGNEQFF
TRBV20-1	TRBJ1-1	CSAETGGNTEAFF
TRBV4-1	TRBJ1-3	CASSQVGIGNTIYF
TRBV9	TRBJ2-7	CASSLGLGSYEQYF
TRBV20-1	TRBJ1-6	CSARASRERTANNSPLHF
TRBV5-6	TRBJ1-1	CASKSTGTGLLDTEAFF
TRBV27	TRBJ1-2	CASGTGIGDYGYTF
TRBV3-1	TRBJ1-5	CASSQLPGGNQPQHF
TRBV28	TRBJ2-1	CASSGLAGVAYEQFF
TRBV5-1	TRBJ1-2	CASSLFQVGDYTF
TRBV5-8	TRBJ2-1	CASSGTAYNEQFF
TRBV2	TRBJ2-1	CASGSAGYNEQFF
TRBV7-2	TRBJ1-6	CASSLGMGASPLHF
TRBV28	TRBJ2-5	CASSLYGRGRETQYF
TRBV6-2/TRBV6-3	TRBJ2-7	CASSYSGGGDWKQYF
TRBV6-4	TRBJ2-3	CASSDSQGSSTDTQYF
TRBV11-2	TRBJ1-5	CASSLDPLAPQHF
TRBV7-2	TRBJ2-1	CASSFRATYNEQFF
TRBV5-4	TRBJ2-3	CASSLAGLAGTFGDTQYF
TRBV6-1	TRBJ2-7	CASSESGAVKQYF
TRBV9	TRBJ1-4	CASSVNEKLFF
TRBV6-2/TRBV6-3	TRBJ2-5	CASTYSPGAGETQYF
TRBV20-1	TRBJ1-1	CSAIPRNTEAFF
TRBV18	TRBJ2-3	CASSPPSDTQYF
TRBV9	TRBJ2-1	CASSVAYRAGEQFF
TRBV2	TRBJ1-5	CASMSRTGGNQPQHF
TRBV13	TRBJ1-5	CASSFRGSNQPQHF
TRBV6-1	TRBJ2-7	CASSRGGEIYEQYF
TRBV20-1	TRBJ1-1	CSARMIRGDRDTEAFF
TRBV20-1	TRBJ2-3	CSARDWIRGSTDTQYF
TRBV5-1	TRBJ2-1	CASSESRGSLYNEQFF
TRBV13	TRBJ2-3	CASSLESAGYTQYF